A single sample is the source of the 14 T cell receptor beta chains below, sequenced in a study of blood T cells in healthy people across ages. PCR was performed a second time for roughly 7 to 12 cycles using a sample-barcoded 5' primer and a J-beta primer mix. Each CDR3 protein gets one entry after TCRdb re-called the 5' RACE reads with MiXCR. The table lists around 850,000 distinct CDR3 sequences, about 36% of them singletons. Sequences were obtained from blood. The receptors derive from a man between 18 and 35 years old in good health.

The V gene is TRBV27, the J gene TRBJ1-5; D gene ambiguous. The ends were cut back, 0 bases at V and 5 bases at J, with 8 bases in the middle. Germline V gene sequence: CDR1 MNHEY, CDR2 SMNVEV (reference sequence). This CDR3 is 14 amino acids long. CDR3 region: CASSLSRRDQPQHF. The CDR3 nucleotides read TGTGCCAGCAGTTTATCACGGCGCGATCAGCCCCAGCATTTT.

V and J are TRBV20-1 and TRBJ1-1, with D perhaps matching TRBD1 (5 bases). The V gene's germline CDR1 is DFQATT and CDR2 SNEGSKA (reference sequence). V lost 3 bases to trimming and J lost 10 bases, with 15 bases between them. The CDR3 covers 12 residues. The DNA for the CDR3 is TGCAGTGCTAGGGAAGTTCAGGGTATAGCTTTCTTT. Residues: CSAREVQGIAFF.

The chain employs TRBV29-1 and TRBJ1-1, with TRBD1 identical over 7 bases. With V trimmed by 5 bases and J by 2 bases, 5 bases remained unmatched. The CDR3 is made up of 13 amino acids. Germline CDR1 SQVTM, CDR2 ANQGSEA. Written as DNA, the CDR3 is TGCAGCGTTAGAGGGACAGCTAACACTGAAGCTTTCTTT. As protein: CSVRGTANTEAFF. The variable domain in full, completed from reference TRBV29-1 and TRBJ1-1, reads SAVISQKPSRDICQRGTSLTIQCQVDSQVTMMFWYRQQPGQSLTLIATANQGSEATYESGFVIDKFPISRPNLTFSTLTVSNMSPEDSSIYLCSVRGTANTEAFFGQGTRLTVV.

This clonotype has a single count. The chain employs TRBV5-1 and TRBJ2-2; D gene uncertain. Trimming left V 0 bases short and J 4 bases short, with 10 bases between. There are 15 residues in the CDR3. Germline assignment: CDR1 SGHRS and CDR2 YFSETQ. The CDR3 DNA is TGCGCCAGCAGCTTGGGGCAGGCAAGCACCGGGGAGCTGTTTTTT. It yields the protein CASSLGQASTGELFF.

The V gene is TRBV5-6, the J gene TRBJ1-1; a possible D gene is TRBD1 (5 bases). The germline gives CDR1 SGHDT, CDR2 YYEEEE. Trimming stripped 1 base from V and 11 bases from J, with 15 bases between. The CDR3 runs 13 residues. The CDR3 bases are TGTGCCAGCAGCTTGCGCTCCTCGGGGACGGCTTTCTTT. It encodes CASSLRSSGTAFF. The whole variable domain, filled in from reference TRBV5-6 and TRBJ1-1, reads DAGVTQSPTHLIKTRGQQVTLRCSPKSGHDTVSWYQQALGQGPQFIFQYYEEEERQRGNFPDRFSGHQFPNYSSELNVNALLLGDSALYLCASSLRSSGTAFFGQGTRLTVV.

With respect to this clonotype: A junction boundary mismatches the germline segment, possibly from a read error. The chain links TRBV20-1 to TRBJ2-1; D is unresolved. Per the germline V gene, CDR1 is DFQATT and CDR2 is SNEGSKA (reference sequence). The CDR3 is made up of 12 amino acids. CDR3 DNA: TGCAGTGCCAGAGGTCGGTATGGGGAGCAGTTCTTC. Translating gives CSARGRYGEQFF.

The chain carries TRBV5-1 and TRBJ1-5, with TRBD1 identical over 7 bases. The germline CDR1 and CDR2 sequences are SGHRS and YFSETQ. Trimming cost V 4 bases and J 5 bases; bases outside gene matches: 12. This CDR3 has 16 amino acids. CDR3 nucleotide sequence: TGCGCCAGCAGCATAGGGACAGCGAAGGGATATCAGCCCCAGCATTTT. This codes for CASSIGTAKGYQPQHF.

The chain recombines TRBV28 with TRBJ1-1, with a possible D match to TRBD1 (5 bases). Between the trimmed V and J ends, which lost 4 bases and 5 bases, there was a span of 11 bases. This CDR3 has 13 amino acids. CDR1 and CDR2 (germline): MDHEN, SYDVKM. CDR3 sequence: CASSSVDRTEAFF. CDR3 nucleotide sequence: TGTGCCAGCAGTTCGGTTGACAGAACTGAAGCTTTCTTT. Based on the CDR3 plus reference TRBV28 and TRBJ1-1, the full variable domain is DVKVTQSSRYLVKRTGEKVFLECVQDMDHENMFWYRQDPGLGLRLIYFSYDVKMKEKGDIPEGYSVSREKKERFSLILESASTNQTSMYLCASSSVDRTEAFFGQGTRLTVV.

This rearrangement joins TRBV2 to TRBJ2-7; D remains unclear. The germline V and J ends were trimmed by 6 bases and 2 bases, with 8 bases remaining between them. This CDR3 has 12 amino acids. Germline assignment: CDR1 SNHLY and CDR2 FYNNEI. CDR3 sequence (DNA): TGTGCCAGCAGGTACAGCCCCTACGAGCAGTACTTC. Amino acids: CASRYSPYEQYF.

This rearrangement joins TRBV4-2 to TRBJ2-2; D perhaps matches TRBD1 (6 bases). The CDR3 sequence is 17 residues long. Trimming cost V 2 bases and J 1 base, with 14 bases left between them. Germline CDR1 LGHNA, CDR2 YNFKEQ. The CDR3 here is CASSQSMGAVNTGELFF. For the CDR3, the DNA is TGTGCCAGCAGCCAATCCATGGGGGCAGTGAACACCGGGGAGCTGTTTTTT.

The chain recombines TRBV11-3 with TRBJ2-1; 7 bases map to TRBD1. This CDR3 comprises 14 residues. V lost 2 bases, J lost 15 bases, and 13 bases stayed unmatched. Germline CDR1 reads SGHNT; CDR2 reads YENEEA. CDR3 in DNA: TGTGCCAGCAGCTTACCGTCGACAGGGCCGAGGGGGTTCTTC. It yields the protein CASSLPSTGPRGFF.

This clonotype was seen a handful of times. The chain employs TRBV6-6 and TRBJ2-5; D is possibly TRBD2 (6 bases). The CDR3 is made up of 13 amino acids. V lost 5 bases and J lost 3, with 10 bases in between. Per the germline V gene, CDR1 is MNHNY and CDR2 is SVGAGI (reference sequence). This chain's CDR3 is CASSNEREETQYF. CDR3 coding DNA: TGTGCCAGCAGTAACGAGCGGGAAGAGACCCAGTACTTC.

The gene calls are TRBV20-1 and TRBJ1-3; D is unresolved. The V gene's germline CDR1 is DFQATT and CDR2 SNEGSKA (reference sequence). The CDR3 spans 14 residues. Trimming cost V 6 bases and J 1 base, with 13 bases left between them. CDR3 DNA: TGCAGTGCCTCGGCCGACACGTCTGGAAACACCATATATTTT. Its protein product is CSASADTSGNTIYF.

Worth noting for this clonotype: A read error may explain this, as a much larger clone is one base away. The chain is built from TRBV5-1 and TRBJ2-3; 8 nucleotides line up with TRBD1. V shed 4 bases and J 10 bases; nucleotides not matched to a gene: 11. CDR3 length: 14 amino acids. Germline CDR1 is SGHRS and CDR2 is YFSETQ. This chain's CDR3 is CASSIGQGRDPQYF. CDR3 coding DNA: TGCGCCAGCAGCATCGGACAGGGTCGGGATCCGCAGTATTTT. Drawing the rest from reference TRBV5-1 and TRBJ2-3, the complete variable domain is KAGVTQTPRYLIKTRGQQVTLSCSPISGHRSVSWYQQTPGQGLQFLFEYFSETQRNKGNFPGRFSGRQFSNSRSEMNVSTLELGDSALYLCASSIGQGRDPQYFGPGTRLTVL.